The clone carrying this T cell receptor beta chain was seen more than once but under ten times. This entry belongs to a study of shared clonotypes between healthy human individuals. CDR3 length: 13 residues. The V and J ends lost 6 bases and 1 base respectively, with 7 bases between them. Germline values: CDR1 SGHAT, CDR2 FQNNGV. Several immunoSEQ 96-well plates shared each subset's DNA, each plate a replicate. The assay was immunoSEQ multiplex PCR, and TCRdb's table has in-frame clones only and misses some. The repertoire holds almost 750,000 clones, with 72% as singletons. The chain carries TRBV11-2 and TRBJ1-3; D call uncertain. This receptor was taken from a woman aged 30 to 39 in good health. The sample comprised memory CD4+ T cells sorted from blood. The subset is: CD45RA-negative fraction. The CDR3 region is CASRTGSGNTIYF. The DNA for the CDR3 is TGTGCCAGCAGGACCGGGTCTGGAAACACCATATATTTT.